This TCR beta chain came from a study of blood T cells in healthy people across ages. Study-wide results and caveats: Aged donors had fewer naive CD4+ cells and lower diversity than long-lived donors.

The CDR3 is 15 amino acids. From germline, CDR1 is SGHTA and CDR2 FQGNSA. V lost 6 bases and J 1 base, leaving 13 bases between the germline ends. Then a second PCR, running roughly 7 to 11 cycles, was carried out with a sample-barcoded 5' primer and a J-beta primer mix. Via MiXCR, TCRdb re-called the 5' RACE reads, giving one row per CDR3 protein. This table has 1.5 million to 2 million distinct CDR3 sequences, 49% appearing once. This clonotype has a handful of counts. Its specificity is not known. Sequencing was done on a sample of blood. The chain is built from TRBV7-2 and TRBJ1-5, with D possibly TRBD1 on 5 matching bases. This sequence was found in a woman aged 40 to 55 in good health. The CDR3 region has the DNA TGTGCCAGCAGGGTCACGGGGCTGAGCAATCAGCCCCAGCATTTT. It is translated as CASRVTGLSNQPQHF.